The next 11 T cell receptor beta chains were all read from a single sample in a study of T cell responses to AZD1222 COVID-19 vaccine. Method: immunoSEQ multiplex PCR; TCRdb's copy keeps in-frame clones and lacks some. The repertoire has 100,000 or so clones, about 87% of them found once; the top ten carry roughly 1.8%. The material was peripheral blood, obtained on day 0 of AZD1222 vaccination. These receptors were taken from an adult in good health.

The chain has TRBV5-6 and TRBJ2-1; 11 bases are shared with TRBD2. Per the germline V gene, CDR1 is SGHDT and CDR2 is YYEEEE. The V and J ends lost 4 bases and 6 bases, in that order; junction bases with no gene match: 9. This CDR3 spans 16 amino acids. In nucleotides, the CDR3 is TGTGCCAGCAGCCCAACTAGCGGGAGAAGGGCCAATGAGCAGTTCTTC. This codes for CASSPTSGRRANEQFF. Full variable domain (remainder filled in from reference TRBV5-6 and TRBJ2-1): DAGVTQSPTHLIKTRGQQVTLRCSPKSGHDTVSWYQQALGQGPQFIFQYYEEEERQRGNFPDRFSGHQFPNYSSELNVNALLLGDSALYLCASSPTSGRRANEQFFGPGTRLTVL.

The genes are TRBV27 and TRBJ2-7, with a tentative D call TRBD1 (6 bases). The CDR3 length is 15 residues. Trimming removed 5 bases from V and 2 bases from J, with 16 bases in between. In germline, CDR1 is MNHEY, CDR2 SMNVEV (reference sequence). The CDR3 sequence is CASSPQQGRTYEQYF. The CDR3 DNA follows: TGTGCCAGCAGTCCCCAACAGGGTAGAACCTACGAGCAGTACTTC.

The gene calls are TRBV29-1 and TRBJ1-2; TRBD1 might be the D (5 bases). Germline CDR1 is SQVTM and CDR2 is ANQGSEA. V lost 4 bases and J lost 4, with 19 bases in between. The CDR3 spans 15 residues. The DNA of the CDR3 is TGCAGCGTTGTACCCCCAGACAGCCCGACCTATGGCTACACCTTC. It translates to CSVVPPDSPTYGYTF.

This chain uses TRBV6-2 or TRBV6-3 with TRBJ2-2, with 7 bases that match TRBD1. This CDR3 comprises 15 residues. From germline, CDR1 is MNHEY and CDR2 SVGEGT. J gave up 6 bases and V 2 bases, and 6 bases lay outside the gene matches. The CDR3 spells CASSYVTGIPGELFF. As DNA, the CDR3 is TGTGCCAGCAGTTACGTGACAGGGATCCCCGGGGAGCTGTTTTTT.

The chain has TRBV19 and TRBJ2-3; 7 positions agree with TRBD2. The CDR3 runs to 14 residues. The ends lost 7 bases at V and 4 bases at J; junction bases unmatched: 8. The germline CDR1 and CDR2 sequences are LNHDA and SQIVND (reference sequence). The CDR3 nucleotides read TGTGCCAGTAAGGGCGGGAGTGGAGCAGATACGCAGTATTTT. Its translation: CASKGGSGADTQYF.

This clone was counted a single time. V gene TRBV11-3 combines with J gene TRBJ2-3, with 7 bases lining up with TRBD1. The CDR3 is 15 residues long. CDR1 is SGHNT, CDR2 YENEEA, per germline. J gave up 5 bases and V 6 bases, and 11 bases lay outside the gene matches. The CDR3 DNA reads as TGTGCCAGCAGTTTTGAGGGGGCCATAGGAGATACGCAGTATTTT. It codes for CASSFEGAIGDTQYF. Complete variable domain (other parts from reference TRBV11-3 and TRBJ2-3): EAGVVQSPRYKIIEKKQPVAFWCNPISGHNTLYWYLQNLGQGPELLIRYENEEAVDDSQLPKDRFSAERLKGVDSTLKIQPAELGDSAVYLCASSFEGAIGDTQYFGPGTRLTVL.

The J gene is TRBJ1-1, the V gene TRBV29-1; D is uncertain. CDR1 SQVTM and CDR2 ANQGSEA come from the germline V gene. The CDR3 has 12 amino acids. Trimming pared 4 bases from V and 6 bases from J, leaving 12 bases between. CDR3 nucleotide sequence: TGCAGCGTTGGGGAGGGTCGGTCTGAAGCTTTCTTT. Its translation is CSVGEGRSEAFF.

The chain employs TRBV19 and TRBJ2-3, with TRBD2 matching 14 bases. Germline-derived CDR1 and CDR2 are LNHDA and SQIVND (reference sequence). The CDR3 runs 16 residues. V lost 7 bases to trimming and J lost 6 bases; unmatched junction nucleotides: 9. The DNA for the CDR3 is TGTGCCAGTACCCGGACTAGCGGGAGGAGTGGCGATACGCAGTATTTT. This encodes CASTRTSGRSGDTQYF.

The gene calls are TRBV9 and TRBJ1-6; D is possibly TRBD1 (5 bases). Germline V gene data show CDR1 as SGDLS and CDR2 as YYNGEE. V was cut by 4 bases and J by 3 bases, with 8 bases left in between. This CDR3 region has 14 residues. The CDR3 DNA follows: TGTGCCAGCAGCTGGGGCGGCTATAATTCACCCCTCCACTTT. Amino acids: CASSWGGYNSPLHF.

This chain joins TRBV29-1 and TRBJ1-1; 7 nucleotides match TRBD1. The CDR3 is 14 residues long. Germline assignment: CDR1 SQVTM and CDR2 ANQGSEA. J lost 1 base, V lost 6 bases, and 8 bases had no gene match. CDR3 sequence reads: CSVMTGQANTEAFF. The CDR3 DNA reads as TGCAGCGTCATGACCGGACAGGCGAACACTGAAGCTTTCTTT.

CDR3 nucleotide sequence: TGTGCCAGTAGTGTCGCAGGGCGAGGTGGGAATGAGCAGTTCTTC. Translated, it gives CASSVAGRGGNEQFF. V usage is TRBV19 and J usage is TRBJ2-1, with D perhaps TRBD1 (5 bases). The CDR3 consists of 15 residues. Germline V gene sequence: CDR1 LNHDA, CDR2 SQIVND (reference sequence). V lost 5 bases, J lost 7 bases, and 18 bases lay in between.